The source of this TCR beta chain is a study of control samples from healthy donors and cancer patients. Clones were read by immunoSEQ multiplex PCR, and TCRdb kept only the in-frame ones, dropping some. Among 350,000 to 450,000 clones, 90% were seen once, and the ten largest hold 5% to 8%. The TCR sequence derives from a man aged 40-49 years with head and neck cancer. Sample: PBMCs.

The CDR3 DNA reads as TGTGCCAGCGGACCTGGACGGGCGAACACTGAAGCTTTCTTT. It specifies CASGPGRANTEAFF. V and J are TRBV6-5 and TRBJ1-1, with D unclear. Germline V gives CDR1 MNHEY, CDR2 SVGAGI. The CDR3 is 14 residues long. Deletions cut 8 bases from V and 1 base from J, with 14 bases between.